This TCR beta chain was obtained from a study of shared clonotypes between healthy human individuals. Study in general: Serving as donors were a couple of women and a few men, whose ages spanned 18 to 49. Each donor's CD4 naive and CD4 memory cells filled three plates apiece, CD8 naive two, and CD8 memory one. Study-level points and caveats: The study generally estimated greater richness for naive than memory subsets.

V lost 1 base and J lost 7; bases outside the gene matches: 7. The V gene's germline CDR1 is SEHNR and CDR2 FQNEAQ (reference sequence). The CDR3 sequence is 15 residues long. Profiled with immunoSEQ multiplex PCR; TCRdb holds only in-frame clones, not every one. Of roughly 810,000 clones listed, about 96% are singletons. A note on this clone: What it recognizes is unknown.

Cells designated naive CD8 were CD45RO-negative and were positively selected for CCR7, with terminally differentiated effector memory CD45RA+ cells excluded. V and J are TRBV7-9 and TRBJ2-1, with TRBD2 identical over 7 bases. The receptor was isolated from a man aged 30 to 39 in good health. Sequencing input: naive CD8+ T cells sorted from blood. The CDR3 DNA is TGTGCCAGCAGCTTAGGAATCGGCGGGAGAAATGAGCAGTTCTTC. Residues: CASSLGIGGRNEQFF. The full variable domain, its missing parts supplied by reference TRBV7-9 and TRBJ2-1, is DTGVSQNPRHKITKRGQNVTFRCDPISEHNRLYWYRQTLGQGPEFLTYFQNEAQLEKSRLLSDRFSAERPKGSFSTLEIQRTEQGDSAMYLCASSLGIGGRNEQFFGPGTRLTVL.